A single sample is the source of the 5 T cell receptor beta chains below, sequenced in a study of technical replicates of blood from a few donors. Using immunoSEQ multiplex PCR, the repertoire was profiled, and TCRdb retains in-frame clones only, with some absent. This sample has under 80,000 clones, with around 97% found just once. The sample comprised T cells isolated from PBMCs. These TCRs come from a human donor in good health.

The gene calls are TRBV19 and TRBJ1-2; D remains ambiguous. The CDR3 runs to 11 residues. CDR1 LNHDA and CDR2 SQIVND come from the germline V gene (reference sequence). Trimming cost V 1 base and J 7 bases, with 4 bases left between them. The CDR3 DNA reads TGTGCCAGTAGTATAGGAGCTGGCTACACCTTC. The encoded protein is CASSIGAGYTF.

This rearrangement joins TRBV5-1 to TRBJ2-7; 8 nucleotides match TRBD1. V was pared by 0 bases and J by 2 bases, with 4 bases of the junction left unmatched. CDR1 SGHRS and CDR2 YFSETQ come from the germline V gene. The CDR3 runs 15 residues. CDR3: CASSLEGTGTYEQYF. The CDR3 nucleotides are TGCGCCAGCAGCTTGGAGGGGACAGGCACCTACGAGCAGTACTTC. The variable domain in full, with the rest retrieved from reference TRBV5-1 and TRBJ2-7, is KAGVTQTPRYLIKTRGQQVTLSCSPISGHRSVSWYQQTPGQGLQFLFEYFSETQRNKGNFPGRFSGRQFSNSRSEMNVSTLELGDSALYLCASSLEGTGTYEQYFGPGTRLTVT.

This chain links TRBV30 with TRBJ1-4; TRBD1 matches at 9 bases. Unmatched junction bases numbered 0, after V lost 8 bases and J lost 5 bases. The CDR3 contains 11 residues. From germline, CDR1 is GTSNPN and CDR2 SVGIG (reference sequence). The CDR3 DNA follows: TGTGCCGGGACAGGGAATGAAAAACTGTTTTTT. This codes for CAGTGNEKLFF.

The gene calls are TRBV9 and TRBJ2-1, with D perhaps matching TRBD1 (7 bases). V lost 6 bases to trimming and J lost 3 bases, with 25 bases between them. CDR1 and CDR2 (germline): SGDLS, YYNGEE. This CDR3 is built from 18 residues. The CDR3 nucleotides read TGTGCCAGCACCCCCCGGGTGGGCGGGACAGAAGACTACAATGAGCAGTTCTTC. Protein: CASTPRVGGTEDYNEQFF.

The V call is TRBV7-9, the J call TRBJ1-3, with 10 bases lining up with TRBD1. Germline loops: CDR1 SEHNR, CDR2 FQNEAQ (reference sequence). The length of the CDR3 is 15 residues. J was trimmed by 8 bases and V by 0 bases; bases with no gene match: 4. As DNA, the CDR3 is TGTGCCAGCAGCTTAGCGGTGGGACAGGGGTACACCATATATTTT. Translated: CASSLAVGQGYTIYF.